The 8 T cell receptor beta chains in this list originate from one sample, sequenced in a study of T cells expressing NK-cell markers. TCRdb reanalyzed the 5' RACE reads and collapses them to one entry per CDR3 protein, without DNA. This sample's table has about 260,000 distinct CDR3 sequences. Sequences were obtained from blood T cells: a sorted CD56 or NKG2C T cell subset, CD4+ or CD8+ T cells, or bulk PBMC T cells (not recorded which). The receptors here all came from a young man in good health.

This sequence joins TRBV25-1 and TRBJ2-7; the D call from TCRdb, TRBD1, cannot be confirmed without DNA. The germline V gene has CDR1 MGHDK and CDR2 SYGVNS. The CDR3 runs 14 residues. The CDR3 reads CASSDQGKNYEQYF.

This chain connects TRBV2 to TRBJ2-3; lacking DNA, the TRBD1 call made by TCRdb goes unchecked. The CDR3 loop spans 16 amino acids. Germline lookup yields CDR1 SNHLY and CDR2 FYNNEI. CDR3: CASRDILPLSTDTQYF.

The V gene is TRBV6-5, the J gene TRBJ2-5; TCRdb returns TRBD1, unconfirmable since there is no DNA. The germline V gene has CDR1 MNHEY and CDR2 SVGAGI. The CDR3 is 15 amino acids. The CDR3 here is CASSYSRTEQETQYF.

The chain combines TRBV20-1 with TRBJ2-5; TCRdb selects TRBD1, and the lack of DNA leaves this call unchecked. This CDR3 spans 16 amino acids. Germline-derived CDR1 and CDR2 are DFQATT and SNEGSKA (reference sequence). The CDR3: CSARASQGEKPETQYF.

This chain uses TRBV7-8 with TRBJ1-1; TCRdb's D call of TRBD1 is untestable without DNA. CDR1 and CDR2 (germline): SGHVS, FQNEAQ. CDR3 length: 14 amino acids. The CDR3 protein is CASILWAGNTEAFF.

The chain employs TRBV12-3 or TRBV12-4 and TRBJ2-1; TCRdb gives TRBD2 as the D gene, but with no DNA this cannot be confirmed. This CDR3 is built from 16 residues. The CDR3 here is CASRTPAGVLGNEQFF.

This chain links TRBV20-1 with TRBJ1-4; lacking DNA, the TRBD1 call made by TCRdb goes unchecked. Germline CDR1 and CDR2: DFQATT and SNEGSKA (reference sequence). The CDR3 is 15 amino acids. The CDR3 loop reads CSASGTQATNEKLFF.

The V gene is TRBV12-3 or TRBV12-4, the J gene TRBJ2-7; with no DNA, the TCRdb D assignment of TRBD1 cannot be verified. This CDR3 region has 15 residues. The CDR3 spells CASSFGTGGRYEQYF.